The clone carrying this T cell receptor beta chain was picked up many times. This entry is derived from a study of T cells in Graves' hyperthyroidism and ophthalmopathy. CDR3 size: 16 residues. V lost 2 bases and J 5 bases, leaving 19 bases between the germline ends. Germline CDR1 is MGHRA and CDR2 is YSYEKL. Regions amplified from RNA transcripts were the TCR beta CDR3 regions. Researchers ran a first-round RT-PCR on the TCR CDR3 using the HTBI primer set. TCRdb re-analysed the multiplex PCR reads in MiXCR, keeping a single row per CDR3 protein. Among 500,000 to 600,000 distinct CDR3 sequences listed, roughly 50% were seen once.

The clonotype originates from an adult woman with Graves' disease, either hyperthyroidism or ophthalmopathy (not recorded which). The J gene is TRBJ2-7, the V gene TRBV4-1, with D maybe TRBD1 (6 bases). Sequencing was carried out using peripheral blood or thyroid tissue (not recorded which). CDR3 loop: CASSQPRTAVSDEQYF. Here the CDR3 DNA reads TGCGCCAGCAGCCAACCTAGGACAGCTGTGTCCGACGAGCAGTACTTC.